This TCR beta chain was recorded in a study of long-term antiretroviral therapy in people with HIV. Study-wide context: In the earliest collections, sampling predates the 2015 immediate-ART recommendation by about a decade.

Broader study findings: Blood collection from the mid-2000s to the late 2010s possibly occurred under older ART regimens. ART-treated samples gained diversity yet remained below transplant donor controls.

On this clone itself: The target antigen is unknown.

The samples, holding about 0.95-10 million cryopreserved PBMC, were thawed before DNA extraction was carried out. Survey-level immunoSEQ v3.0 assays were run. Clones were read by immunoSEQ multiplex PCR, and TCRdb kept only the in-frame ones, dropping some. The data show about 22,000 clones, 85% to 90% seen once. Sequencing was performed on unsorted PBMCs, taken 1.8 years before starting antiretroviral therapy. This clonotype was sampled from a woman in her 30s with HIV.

The CDR3 loop reads CASRFRGMNTGELFF. CDR3 sequence (DNA): TGTGCAAGTCGCTTTCGGGGGATGAACACCGGGGAGCTGTTTTTT. The chain is built from TRBV12-2 and TRBJ2-2; the D call in the table, TRBD2, was not verified against the DNA. TRBV12-2 constitutes a pseudogene. This CDR3 contains 15 residues.